One and the same sample provided the 19 T cell receptor beta chains below, sequenced in a study of CD8 T cells in Susac syndrome. Reverse transcription of 0.5 to 1 ug RNA was performed with random hexamers. Each CDR3 protein gets one entry after TCRdb re-called the immunoSEQ multiplex PCR reads with MiXCR. Altogether roughly 130,000 distinct CDR3 sequences are present, around 94% being singletons, with the ten largest covering around 0.12%. The sample taken for sequencing was CD4+ T cells from PBMCs. These receptors all stem from a human donor with multiple sclerosis.

The chain carries TRBV14 and TRBJ2-5; no firm D call. There are 17 residues in the CDR3. The germline V gene encodes CDR1 SGHDN and CDR2 FVKESK. V lost 1 base to trimming and J lost 1 base, with 16 bases between them. The CDR3 here is CASSQVEADRSQETQYF. CDR3 coding DNA: TGTGCCAGCAGCCAAGTCGAGGCCGATAGATCCCAAGAGACCCAGTACTTC.

This chain joins TRBV20-1 and TRBJ1-2, with D tentatively TRBD1 (5 bases). The CDR3 sequence is 13 residues long. Trimming took off 0 bases at V and 1 base at J, with 6 bases between the two ends. Germline V gene data show CDR1 as DFQATT and CDR2 as SNEGSKA (reference sequence). CDR3 coding DNA: TGCAGTGCTAGAGACGGGGGTAACTATGGCTACACCTTC. It is translated as CSARDGGNYGYTF.

This clonotype was observed a single time. The rearrangement joins TRBV3-1 to TRBJ1-4, with D unclear. Germline CDR1 is LGHDT and CDR2 is YNNKEL (reference sequence). CDR3 size: 11 residues. The V gene lost 0 bases and the J gene lost 7 bases, with 0 bases spanning the gap. CDR3 protein: CASSQDEKLFF. CDR3 nucleotides: TGTGCCAGCAGCCAAGATGAAAAACTGTTTTTT.

This sequence joins TRBV7-2 and TRBJ2-1; perhaps TRBD2 as D (6 bases). The CDR3 length is 11 residues. V lost 3 bases and J lost 12, with 9 bases in between. Germline CDR1 is SGHTA and CDR2 is FQGNSA. The CDR3 reads CASSLGLPQFF. In nucleotides, the CDR3 is TGTGCCAGCAGCTTGGGACTTCCGCAGTTCTTC.

The chain is built from TRBV10-3 and TRBJ1-2, with a possible D match to TRBD1 (5 bases). Trimming cost V 0 bases and J 11 bases, with 10 bases left between them. The length of the CDR3 is 12 residues. Germline V gene lookup returns CDR1 ENHRY and CDR2 SYGVKD. CDR3 bases: TGTGCCATCAGTGAGTCGGAAGCAGGGTACACCTTC. It translates to CAISESEAGYTF.

DNA for the CDR3: TGCAGCGCCGCAGGGACAGATTGGTACAATGAGCAGTTCTTC. It codes for CSAAGTDWYNEQFF. The chain joins TRBV29-1 to TRBJ2-1; 7 nucleotides agree with TRBD1. Germline CDR1 SQVTM, CDR2 ANQGSEA. V was pared by 7 bases and J by 4 bases, with 10 bases of the junction left unmatched. The CDR3 length is 14 residues.

The chain is built from TRBV19 and TRBJ2-7; the match to TRBD1 covers 10 bases. Germline-derived CDR1 and CDR2 are LNHDA and SQIVND (reference sequence). The CDR3 is 15 residues long. V gave up 5 bases and J gave up 5 bases; unmatched junction bases: 9. The CDR3 coding sequence is TGTGCCAGTAGTGTTCCGGGACAGGGGAATCACGAGCAGTACTTC. Translating it yields CASSVPGQGNHEQYF.

The V and J genes are TRBV30 and TRBJ1-6; D might be TRBD1 (5 bases). Germline CDR1 and CDR2: GTSNPN and SVGIG (reference sequence). Between the trimmed V and J ends, which lost 0 bases and 8 bases, there was a span of 11 bases. The CDR3 totals 14 residues. CDR3 nucleotides: TGTGCCTGGAGTGTACTCAGGGCGGATTCACCCCTCCACTTT. Protein sequence: CAWSVLRADSPLHF. The full variable domain, with the rest looked up from reference TRBV30 and TRBJ1-6, is SQTIHQWPATLVQPVGSPLSLECTVEGTSNPNLYWYRQAAGRGLQLLFYSVGIGQISSEVPQNLSASRPQDRQFILSSKKLLLSDSGFYLCAWSVLRADSPLHFGNGTRLTVT.

The J gene is TRBJ2-3, the V gene TRBV12-3 or TRBV12-4; either TRBD1 or TRBD2 may fit D (5 bases each). The CDR3 runs 15 residues. Trimming took off 4 bases at V and 2 bases at J, with 13 bases between the two ends. This chain's CDR3 is CASSSPGASTDTQYF. The CDR3 coding sequence is TGTGCCAGCAGTTCCCCCGGGGCATCCACAGATACGCAGTATTTT.

The chain has TRBV18 and TRBJ1-1; TRBD1 might be the D (5 bases). CDR3 length: 14 amino acids. Trimming left V 0 bases short and J 8 bases short, with 13 bases between. Germline loops: CDR1 KGHSH, CDR2 LQKENI. Here the CDR3 reads CASSPPRAGPEAFF. The CDR3 DNA reads as TGTGCCAGCTCACCACCGAGGGCAGGGCCAGAAGCTTTCTTT. Together with reference TRBV18 and TRBJ1-1, the CDR3 gives the full variable domain: NAGVMQNPRHLVRRRGQEARLRCSPMKGHSHVYWYRQLPEEGLKFMVYLQKENIIDESGMPKERFSAEFPKEGPSILRIQQVVRGDSAAYFCASSPPRAGPEAFFGQGTRLTVV.

The DNA of the CDR3 is TGTGCCAGCAGCGTGACAGGGGGCACTAACTATGGCTACACCTTC. Translated: CASSVTGGTNYGYTF. The rearrangement joins TRBV9 to TRBJ1-2; 10 bases are shared with TRBD1. This CDR3 contains 15 residues. Germline assignment: CDR1 SGDLS and CDR2 YYNGEE. The junction had 1 base not matched to a gene; V was cut back by 2 bases and J by 0 bases.

The chain combines TRBV3-1 with TRBJ1-5; D unclear. The CDR3 length is 13 residues. Germline CDR1 is LGHDT and CDR2 is YNNKEL (reference sequence). The ends were cut back, 1 base at V and 10 bases at J, with 11 bases in the middle. The CDR3 reads CASSQGFGGPQHF. The CDR3 bases are TGTGCCAGCAGCCAAGGTTTTGGAGGCCCCCAGCATTTT.

V is TRBV5-6 and J is TRBJ1-4; 8 bases are a match to TRBD1. The J segment lost 8 bases and the V segment lost 4 bases, leaving 10 bases of the junction unmatched. Germline-derived CDR1 and CDR2 are SGHDT and YYEEEE. This CDR3 contains 15 residues. For the CDR3, the DNA is TGTGCCAGCAGCCTGGGGACAGGTGGATCCGAAAAACTGTTTTTT. Amino acids: CASSLGTGGSEKLFF.

This chain connects TRBV10-3 to TRBJ2-7, with D possibly called TRBD1 or TRBD2 (5 bases each). Germline loops: CDR1 ENHRY, CDR2 SYGVKD. V lost 6 bases and J 1 base, leaving 13 bases between the germline ends. This CDR3 is 14 amino acids long. The CDR3 DNA reads TGTGCCATCAGAGCCGGGACGGCTTCCTACGAGCAGTACTTC. Translated: CAIRAGTASYEQYF.

The rearrangement uses TRBV12-3 or TRBV12-4 and TRBJ2-5, with 8 bases aligning to TRBD2. The V gene end was trimmed by 5 bases and the J gene end by 5 bases; junction bases not matched to a gene: 10. CDR3 size: 15 residues. CDR3 region: CASSPQERESETQYF. CDR3 coding DNA: TGTGCCAGCAGTCCCCAAGAGCGGGAGAGTGAGACCCAGTACTTC.

This clonotype was observed once. The chain recombines TRBV15 with TRBJ2-5; no definite D call. Germline values: CDR1 LNHNV, CDR2 YYDKDF (reference sequence). The CDR3 sequence is 14 residues long. Trimming removed 0 bases from V and 2 bases from J, with 7 bases in between. CDR3 coding DNA: TGTGCCACCAGCAGAGATCCCGGGCAAGAGACCCAGTACTTC. Translated: CATSRDPGQETQYF.

This clonotype appeared once. This sequence joins TRBV2 and TRBJ1-5; 8 positions match TRBD1. This CDR3 comprises 14 residues. V shed 3 bases, J shed 6 bases, and the junction held 4 bases outside the gene matches. CDR1 SNHLY and CDR2 FYNNEI come from the germline V gene. DNA of the CDR3: TGTGCCAGCAGTGATTCAGGGGGCCGTCAGCCCCAGCATTTT. Translation gives CASSDSGGRQPQHF.

This clonotype was observed a handful of times. CDR3 bases: TGTGCCAGCAGCGTAAAGACAGGGTACGAGCAGTACTTC. Encoded protein: CASSVKTGYEQYF. The chain is built from TRBV9 and TRBJ2-7; TRBD1 matches 7 bases. The CDR3 covers 13 residues. Losses at the gene ends were 1 base for V and 4 bases for J; bases not matched to a gene: 2. Germline V gene sequence: CDR1 SGDLS, CDR2 YYNGEE.

This clonotype showed up just once. This chain joins TRBV7-9 and TRBJ2-2; a weak D match, TRBD2 (7 bases). CDR1 SEHNR and CDR2 FQNEAQ come from the germline V gene (reference sequence). The CDR3 has 16 residues. V was trimmed by 5 bases and J by 5 bases, leaving 18 bases between them. The CDR3 coding sequence is TGTGCCAGCAGCCAAGACCCCGGGGGGCCAACCGGGGAGCTGTTTTTT. Translated, it gives CASSQDPGGPTGELFF.